The source of this T cell receptor beta chain is a study of shared clonotypes between healthy human individuals. Whole-study results and caveats: Memory subsets had estimated richness that was generally smaller than that of naive subsets. Four donors had approximately 4.6% of their naive CD4 clonotypes in common.

On this clone: What it binds is not known.

Every subset had its genomic DNA shared out evenly among several immunoSEQ plates. Using immunoSEQ multiplex PCR, the repertoire was profiled, and TCRdb retains in-frame clones only, with some absent. The repertoire has about 2.3 million clones, roughly 92% of them found once; the top ten carry about 0.41%. The CDR3 is 16 residues long. CDR1 is MDHEN and CDR2 is SYDVKM in the germline V gene. Trimming took 4 bases from V and 5 from J; bases not matched to a gene: 8. The specimen was naive CD4+ T cells from PBMCs. The sample's subset: CD45RA+ positively selected. The chain joins TRBV28 to TRBJ2-1; 10 bases map to TRBD2. The receptor was isolated from a man between 18 and 35 years old in good health. Some clones in this sample may be carry-over from other donors' samples. The CDR3 DNA is TGTGCCAGCAGTTCCCCCCGAGCGGGAGGGAACAATGAGCAGTTCTTC. Protein: CASSSPRAGGNNEQFF.